This TCR beta chain was profiled in a study of beta chain features in type 1 diabetes. Broader study findings: Type 1 diabetes patients showed a moderate but significant shortening of TCRB CDR3s in all four CD4+ subsets.

Remarks on this clone: Its specificity is unknown.

Every isolated RNA sample was fully reverse transcribed, so sequencing captured expressed TCRB transcripts. TCRdb's table, derived via immunoSEQ multiplex PCR, lists solely in-frame clones and lacks some. The data hold about half a million clones, with around 30% observed a single time. The CDR3 loop spans 12 amino acids. The ends were cut back, 5 bases at V and 3 bases at J, with 8 bases in the middle. The V gene's germline CDR1 is KGHSH and CDR2 LQKENI. The TCR sequence derives from a man between 18 and 35 years old in good health. The V gene is TRBV18, the J gene TRBJ2-7, with D maybe TRBD2 (6 bases). The sample taken for sequencing was naive CD4+ T cells from blood. This chain's CDR3 is CASSSGLYEQYF. The CDR3 bases are TGTGCCAGCTCATCGGGACTCTACGAGCAGTACTTC.